Described below is a single T cell receptor (beta chain) sequence and its context. Its antigen is unidentified. The entry originates in a study of early T cells in non-severe SARS-CoV-2 infection. Study-wide context: The study sequenced bulk RNA from unsorted whole blood, with chains unpaired. Overall study findings and caveats: VDJdb-based annotation leaned toward anti-spike CD8 responses and missed private and CD4 specificities.

Unique molecular identifiers were affixed to single, distinct cDNA molecules. TCRdb redid the calling of the 5' RACE reads with MiXCR, one entry per CDR3 protein. The sample records tens of thousands of distinct CDR3 sequences, more than 10% being singletons. Trimming took 6 bases from V and 0 from J, leaving 11 bases between them. Germline assignment: CDR1 MNHEY and CDR2 SVGAGI. The CDR3 totals 14 residues. The chain recombines TRBV6-5 with TRBJ1-1, with D possibly being TRBD1 (5 bases). The receptor was isolated from an adult who was a healthcare worker with PCR-confirmed SARS-CoV-2 infection or an uninfected control (not recorded which). The donor label of this sample is uncertain. Here the sequenced sample was whole blood, taken at baseline. The CDR3 DNA follows: TGTGCCAGCAGCCCCCGGGGGTTGAACACTGAAGCTTTCTTT. Its translation: CASSPRGLNTEAFF.